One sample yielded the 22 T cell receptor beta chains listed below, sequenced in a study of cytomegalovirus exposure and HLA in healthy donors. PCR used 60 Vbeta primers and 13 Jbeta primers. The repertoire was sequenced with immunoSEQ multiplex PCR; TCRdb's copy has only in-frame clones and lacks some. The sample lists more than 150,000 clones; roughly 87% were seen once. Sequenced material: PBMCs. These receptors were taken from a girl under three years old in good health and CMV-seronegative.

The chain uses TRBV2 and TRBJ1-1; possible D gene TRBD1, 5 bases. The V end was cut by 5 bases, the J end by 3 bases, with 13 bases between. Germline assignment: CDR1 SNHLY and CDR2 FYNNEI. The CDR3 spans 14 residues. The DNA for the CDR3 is TGTGCCAGCAGTCTCGGAAGGGGTGACACTGAAGCTTTCTTT. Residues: CASSLGRGDTEAFF.

The CDR3 here is CASRTGSAEAFF. The CDR3 nucleotides are TGTGCCAGTAGGACAGGAAGCGCTGAAGCTTTCTTT. This chain joins TRBV19 and TRBJ1-1; possible D gene TRBD1, 6 bases. Germline loops: CDR1 LNHDA, CDR2 SQIVND (reference sequence). V was trimmed by 6 bases and J by 6 bases, leaving 11 bases between them. This CDR3 contains 12 residues.

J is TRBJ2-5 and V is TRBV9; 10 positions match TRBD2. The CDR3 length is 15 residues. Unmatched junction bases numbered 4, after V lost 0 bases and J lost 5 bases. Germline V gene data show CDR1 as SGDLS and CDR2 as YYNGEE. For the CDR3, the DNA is TGTGCCAGCAGCGTAGGACTAGCGGGCAAGGAGACCCAGTACTTC. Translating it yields CASSVGLAGKETQYF. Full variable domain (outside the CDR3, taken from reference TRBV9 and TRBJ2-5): DSGVTQTPKHLITATGQRVTLRCSPRSGDLSVYWYQQSLDQGLQFLIQYYNGEERAKGNILERFSAQQFPDLHSELNLSSLELGDSALYFCASSVGLAGKETQYFGPGTRLLVL.

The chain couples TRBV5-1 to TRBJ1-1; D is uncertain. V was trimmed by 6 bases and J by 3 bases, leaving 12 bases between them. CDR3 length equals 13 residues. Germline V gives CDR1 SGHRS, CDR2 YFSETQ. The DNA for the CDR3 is TGCGCCAGCAATCACGGGAGGGACACTGAAGCTTTCTTT. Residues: CASNHGRDTEAFF.

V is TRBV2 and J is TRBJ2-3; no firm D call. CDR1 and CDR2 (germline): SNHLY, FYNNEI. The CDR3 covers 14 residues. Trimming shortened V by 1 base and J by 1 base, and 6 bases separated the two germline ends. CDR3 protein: CASSEGTGTDTQYF. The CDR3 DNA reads TGTGCCAGCAGTGAAGGTACGGGCACAGATACGCAGTATTTT.

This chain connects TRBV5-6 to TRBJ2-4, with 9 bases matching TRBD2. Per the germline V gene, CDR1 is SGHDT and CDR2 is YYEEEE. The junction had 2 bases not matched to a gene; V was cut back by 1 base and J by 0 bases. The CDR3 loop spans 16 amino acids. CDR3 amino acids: CASSLLAGEAKNIQYF. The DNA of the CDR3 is TGTGCCAGCAGCTTGTTAGCGGGAGAAGCCAAAAACATTCAGTACTTC.

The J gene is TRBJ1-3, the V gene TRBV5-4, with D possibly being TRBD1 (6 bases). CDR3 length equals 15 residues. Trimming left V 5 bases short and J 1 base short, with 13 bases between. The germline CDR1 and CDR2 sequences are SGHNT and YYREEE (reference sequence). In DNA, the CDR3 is TGTGCCAGCAGTCCTGGGACACCTTCTGGAAACACCATATATTTT. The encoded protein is CASSPGTPSGNTIYF.

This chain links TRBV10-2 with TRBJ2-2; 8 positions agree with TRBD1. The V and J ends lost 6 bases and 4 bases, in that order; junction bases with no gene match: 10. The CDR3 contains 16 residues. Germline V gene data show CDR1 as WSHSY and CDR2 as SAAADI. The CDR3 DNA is TGCGCCAGCAGCCTAGGACAGGGACGCAGCACCGGGGAGCTGTTTTTT. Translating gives CASSLGQGRSTGELFF.

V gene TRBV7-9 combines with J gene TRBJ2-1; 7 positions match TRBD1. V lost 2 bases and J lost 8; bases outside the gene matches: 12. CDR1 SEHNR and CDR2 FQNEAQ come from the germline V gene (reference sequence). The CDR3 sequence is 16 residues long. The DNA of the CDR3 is TGTGCCAGCAGCTTATCTCTCCTAGGGGGCAAGGATGAGCAGTTCTTC. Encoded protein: CASSLSLLGGKDEQFF.

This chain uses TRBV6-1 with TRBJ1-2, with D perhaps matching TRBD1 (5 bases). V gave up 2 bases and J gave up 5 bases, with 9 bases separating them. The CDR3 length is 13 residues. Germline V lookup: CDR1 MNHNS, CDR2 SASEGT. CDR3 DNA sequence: TGTGCCAGCAGTGAAAACAGGTTATATGGCTACACCTTC. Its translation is CASSENRLYGYTF.

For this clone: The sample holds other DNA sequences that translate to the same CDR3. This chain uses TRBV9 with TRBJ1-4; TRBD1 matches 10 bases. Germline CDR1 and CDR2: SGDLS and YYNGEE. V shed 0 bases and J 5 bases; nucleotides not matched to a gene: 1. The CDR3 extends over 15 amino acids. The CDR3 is CASSVGTGGNEKLFF. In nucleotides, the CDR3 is TGTGCCAGCAGCGTAGGGACAGGGGGAAATGAAAAACTGTTTTTT. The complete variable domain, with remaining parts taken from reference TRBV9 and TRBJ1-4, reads DSGVTQTPKHLITATGQRVTLRCSPRSGDLSVYWYQQSLDQGLQFLIQYYNGEERAKGNILERFSAQQFPDLHSELNLSSLELGDSALYFCASSVGTGGNEKLFFGSGTQLSVL.

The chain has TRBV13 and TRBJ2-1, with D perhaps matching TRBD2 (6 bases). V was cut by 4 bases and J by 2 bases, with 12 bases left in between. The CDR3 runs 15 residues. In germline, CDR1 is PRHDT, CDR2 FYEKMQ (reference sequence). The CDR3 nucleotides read TGTGCCAGCAGCTCCCGGGACTTTCCCTACAATGAGCAGTTCTTC. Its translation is CASSSRDFPYNEQFF.

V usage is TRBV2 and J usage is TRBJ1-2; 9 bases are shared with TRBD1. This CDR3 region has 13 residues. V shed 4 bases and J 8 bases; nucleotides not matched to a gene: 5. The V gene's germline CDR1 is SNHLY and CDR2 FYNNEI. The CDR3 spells CASSATTGGGYTF. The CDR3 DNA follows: TGTGCCAGCAGTGCGACGACAGGGGGAGGCTACACCTTC.

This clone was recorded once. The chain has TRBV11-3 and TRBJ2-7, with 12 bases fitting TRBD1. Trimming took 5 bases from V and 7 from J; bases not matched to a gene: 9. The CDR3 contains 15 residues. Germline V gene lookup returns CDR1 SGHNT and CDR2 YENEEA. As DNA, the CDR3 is TGTGCCAGCAGCCCCGGCGGGACAGGGGGCGGGGAGCAGTACTTC. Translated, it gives CASSPGGTGGGEQYF.

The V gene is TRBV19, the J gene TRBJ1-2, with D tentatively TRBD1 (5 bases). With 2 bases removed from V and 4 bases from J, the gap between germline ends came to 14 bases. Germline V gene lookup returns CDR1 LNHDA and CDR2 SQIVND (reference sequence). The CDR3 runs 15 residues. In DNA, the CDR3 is TGTGCCAGTAGTATACGTGTAGCAGGGCCCTATGGCTACACCTTC. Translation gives CASSIRVAGPYGYTF.

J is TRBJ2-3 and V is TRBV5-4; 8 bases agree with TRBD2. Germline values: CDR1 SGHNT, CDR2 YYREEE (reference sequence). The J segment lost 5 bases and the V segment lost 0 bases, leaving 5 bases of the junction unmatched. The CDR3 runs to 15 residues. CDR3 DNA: TGTGCCAGCAGCTTGGGGGGACTAGTGAAAGATACGCAGTATTTT. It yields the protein CASSLGGLVKDTQYF.

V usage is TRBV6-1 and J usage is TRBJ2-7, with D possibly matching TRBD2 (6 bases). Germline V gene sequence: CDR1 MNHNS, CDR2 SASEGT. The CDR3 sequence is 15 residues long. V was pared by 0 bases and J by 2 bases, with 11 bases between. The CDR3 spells CASSEAGGTPYEQYF. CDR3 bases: TGTGCCAGCAGTGAAGCGGGGGGAACCCCCTACGAGCAGTACTTC.

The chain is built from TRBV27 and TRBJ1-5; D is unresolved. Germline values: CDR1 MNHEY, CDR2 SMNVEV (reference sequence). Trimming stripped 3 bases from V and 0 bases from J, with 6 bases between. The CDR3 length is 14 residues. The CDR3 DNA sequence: TGTGCCAGCAGTTTGAGGGCTAGCAATCAGCCCCAGCATTTT. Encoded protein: CASSLRASNQPQHF.

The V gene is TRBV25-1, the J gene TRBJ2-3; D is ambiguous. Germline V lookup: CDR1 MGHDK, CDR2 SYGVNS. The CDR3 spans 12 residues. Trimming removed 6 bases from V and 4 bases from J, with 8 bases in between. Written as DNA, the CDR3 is TGTGCCAGCAGCGGTCTTCCAGATACGCAGTATTTT. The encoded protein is CASSGLPDTQYF.

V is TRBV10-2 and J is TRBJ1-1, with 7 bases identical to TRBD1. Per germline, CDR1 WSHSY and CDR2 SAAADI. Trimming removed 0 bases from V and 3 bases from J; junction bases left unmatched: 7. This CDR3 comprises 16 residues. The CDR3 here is CASSESKTGYDTEAFF. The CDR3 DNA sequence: TGCGCCAGCAGTGAGTCGAAGACAGGGTACGACACTGAAGCTTTCTTT.

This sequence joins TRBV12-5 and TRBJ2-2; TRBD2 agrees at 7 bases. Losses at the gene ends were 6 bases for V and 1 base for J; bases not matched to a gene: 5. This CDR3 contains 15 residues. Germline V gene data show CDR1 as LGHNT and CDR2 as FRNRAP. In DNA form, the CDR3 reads TGTGCTAGTGGGATTAGCGGGTTGAACACCGGGGAGCTGTTTTTT. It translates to CASGISGLNTGELFF.

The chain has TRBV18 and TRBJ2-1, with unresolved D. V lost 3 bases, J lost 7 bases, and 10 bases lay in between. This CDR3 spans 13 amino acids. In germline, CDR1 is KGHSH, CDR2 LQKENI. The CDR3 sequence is CASSPSQANEQFF. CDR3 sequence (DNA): TGTGCCAGCTCACCGAGTCAGGCAAATGAGCAGTTCTTC. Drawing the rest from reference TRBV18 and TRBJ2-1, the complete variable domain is NAGVMQNPRHLVRRRGQEARLRCSPMKGHSHVYWYRQLPEEGLKFMVYLQKENIIDESGMPKERFSAEFPKEGPSILRIQQVVRGDSAAYFCASSPSQANEQFFGPGTRLTVL.